One and the same sample provided the 20 T cell receptor beta chains below, sequenced in a study of T-cell reconstitution after alpha-beta-depleted transplantation in children (dated by TCRdb to between 2015 and 2016). Libraries were made using PCR. Sequencing instrument: Illumina HiSeq 2500. TCR library preparation used molecular barcoding, with unique molecular identifiers applied to normalize quantification of the TCRbeta repertoire. TCRdb trimmed public reads at Q25 via fastp, called clones via MiXCR and kept in-frame beta chains. Rows merge per CDR3 protein into single entries with the most common DNA and genes. Counted in this sample were a few hundred thousand distinct CDR3 sequences; roughly an eighth of them appeared once. The top ten constitute around 5.6% of the sample. The source material was PBMCs from the stem cell graft donor, sampled from the stem cell graft. The source of these receptors is a human donor who donated a stem cell graft to a child with combined immunodeficiency.

This clonotype was counted only a few times. The rearrangement links TRBV2 to TRBJ2-3, with TRBD2 as a possible D gene (6 bases). Trimming stripped 2 bases from V and 4 bases from J, with 13 bases between. CDR1 is SNHLY, CDR2 FYNNEI, per germline. CDR3 size: 15 residues. DNA for the CDR3: TGTGCCAGCAGTGAACCGGTTACGGGGGCAGATACGCAGTATTTT. This gives the protein CASSEPVTGADTQYF.

At least ten counts were recorded for this clonotype. The rearrangement links TRBV10-3 to TRBJ2-7; 7 nucleotides match TRBD1. Trimming took 6 bases from V and 5 from J; bases not matched to a gene: 7. The CDR3 extends over 13 amino acids. Germline V lookup: CDR1 ENHRY, CDR2 SYGVKD. The CDR3, as DNA: TGTGCCATCAGCGTCGGACAGGCCCACGAGCAGTACTTC. It yields the protein CAISVGQAHEQYF.

This clonotype was observed a handful of times. V usage is TRBV5-4 and J usage is TRBJ2-7; D not certain. The V gene lost 6 bases and the J gene lost 6 bases, with 10 bases spanning the gap. Per germline, CDR1 SGHNT and CDR2 YYREEE (reference sequence). The CDR3 is made up of 11 amino acids. CDR3 sequence: CASKAGSEQYF. The CDR3 region has the DNA TGTGCCAGCAAAGCAGGTAGCGAGCAGTACTTC.

The sample holds many counts of this clonotype. CDR3 amino acids: CASSEHGQQSGETQYF. The CDR3 coding sequence is TGTGCCAGCAGTGAACACGGACAGCAATCTGGAGAGACCCAGTACTTC. J is TRBJ2-5 and V is TRBV25-1, with a weak D call TRBD1 (6 bases). This CDR3 has 16 residues. Trimming took 2 bases from V and 4 from J, leaving 17 bases between them. CDR1 MGHDK and CDR2 SYGVNS come from the germline V gene.

This clonotype came up many times. The chain recombines TRBV6-5 with TRBJ2-7, with TRBD2 matching 8 bases. This CDR3 contains 15 residues. Germline V gene sequence: CDR1 MNHEY, CDR2 SVGAGI. The V gene end was trimmed by 0 bases and the J gene end by 0 bases; junction bases not matched to a gene: 1. The CDR3 nucleotides are TGTGCCAGCAGTTACTCGAGCGGGAGCTCCTACGAGCAGTACTTC. Protein sequence: CASSYSSGSSYEQYF.

This clonotype was detected only a few times. V gene TRBV9 combines with J gene TRBJ1-3; no definite D call. The CDR3 runs 15 residues. The V end was cut by 0 bases, the J end by 0 bases, with 7 bases between. Per germline, CDR1 SGDLS and CDR2 YYNGEE. CDR3 amino acids: CASSVDGSSGNTIYF. The CDR3 region has the DNA TGTGCCAGCAGCGTAGACGGAAGCTCTGGAAACACCATATATTTT.

Remarks on this clonotype: A read error may account for a junction end that differs from germline. V gene TRBV12-3 or TRBV12-4 combines with J gene TRBJ1-1; D is unclear. The CDR3 has 12 residues. CDR3 nucleotide sequence: TGTGCCAGCAGTCCTTATAACACTGAAGCTTACTTT. Its protein product is CASSPYNTEAYF.

The chain employs TRBV13 and TRBJ2-1; D might be TRBD2 (6 bases). V was cut by 0 bases and J by 4 bases, with 13 bases left in between. The CDR3 sequence is 16 residues long. Germline V gives CDR1 PRHDT, CDR2 FYEKMQ (reference sequence). CDR3 sequence (DNA): TGTGCCAGCAGCTTAGGCTGGTTAGCGGCATACAATGAGCAGTTCTTC. This codes for CASSLGWLAAYNEQFF.

In this sample, this clonotype turned up many times. The chain has TRBV27 and TRBJ1-4; TRBD1 might be the D (6 bases). Germline V gives CDR1 MNHEY, CDR2 SMNVEV (reference sequence). This CDR3 has 15 residues. Trimming cost V 4 bases and J 6 bases, with 15 bases left between them. The DNA of the CDR3 is TGTGCCAGCAGTTGGGCAGGGGTCCGTCATGAAAAACTGTTTTTT. Translating it yields CASSWAGVRHEKLFF.

There are many counts of this clonotype. The J gene is TRBJ1-2, the V gene TRBV2; no firm D call. Trimming took off 2 bases at V and 8 bases at J, with 6 bases between the two ends. There are 11 residues in the CDR3. Germline CDR1 SNHLY, CDR2 FYNNEI. The CDR3 is CASSEHVGYTF. In DNA, the CDR3 is TGTGCCAGCAGTGAACACGTCGGCTACACCTTC.

The rearrangement joins TRBV29-1 to TRBJ2-5; 11 nucleotides align to TRBD2. CDR1 SQVTM and CDR2 ANQGSEA come from the germline V gene. The CDR3 totals 15 residues. With 3 bases clipped from V and 4 bases from J, the junction kept 7 bases outside the gene matches. This CDR3 is CSVDTSGSRGETQYF. Written as DNA, the CDR3 is TGCAGCGTTGATACTAGCGGGAGTCGGGGAGAGACCCAGTACTTC.

The chain uses TRBV5-1 and TRBJ2-1, with D maybe TRBD2 (5 bases). Trimming cost V 2 bases and J 8 bases, with 17 bases left between them. The germline CDR1 and CDR2 sequences are SGHRS and YFSETQ. The CDR3 contains 15 residues. The CDR3 is CASSLGLLYRYEQFF. The CDR3, as DNA: TGCGCCAGCAGCTTAGGACTGCTTTACCGGTATGAGCAGTTCTTC.

Only a few counts were recorded for this clonotype. The rearrangement uses TRBV7-2 and TRBJ2-3, with 7 bases lining up with TRBD2. Germline V CDR1 and CDR2: SGHTA, FQGNSA. This CDR3 comprises 16 residues. Trimming removed 4 bases from V and 2 bases from J; junction bases left unmatched: 9. This CDR3 reads CASSSNRLAYTDTQYF. CDR3 nucleotides: TGTGCCAGCAGCTCTAACCGACTAGCATACACAGATACGCAGTATTTT. Full variable domain (remainder filled in from reference TRBV7-2 and TRBJ2-3): GAGVSQSPSNKVTEKGKDVELRCDPISGHTALYWYRQSLGQGLEFLIYFQGNSAPDKSGLPSDRFSAERTGGSVSTLTIQRTQQEDSAVYLCASSSNRLAYTDTQYFGPGTRLTVL.

There are many counts of this clonotype. This chain links TRBV6-1 with TRBJ1-1; tentative D call: TRBD1 (6 bases). Trimming pared 6 bases from V and 2 bases from J, leaving 10 bases between. CDR3 length: 13 amino acids. CDR1 is MNHNS and CDR2 is SASEGT in the germline V gene. DNA of the CDR3: TGTGCCAGCAGAAGGACAGTCAACACTGAAGCTTTCTTT. Translated: CASRRTVNTEAFF.

Written as DNA, the CDR3 is TGTGCCAGCAGCTTTTTCACAGGGAAGTCCTACGAGCAGTACTTC. Its protein is CASSFFTGKSYEQYF. This chain uses TRBV7-2 with TRBJ2-7; maybe TRBD1 (6 bases). Trimming stripped 3 bases from V and 1 base from J, with 13 bases between. CDR3 size: 15 residues. Per the germline V gene, CDR1 is SGHTA and CDR2 is FQGNSA.

This clonotype appeared many times. The chain is built from TRBV5-1 and TRBJ2-1; D ambiguous. V was pared by 2 bases and J by 1 base, with 7 bases between. CDR1 is SGHRS, CDR2 YFSETQ, per germline. CDR3 length: 14 residues. The CDR3 DNA is TGCGCCAGCAGCTTCGCAAGGTCCTACAATGAGCAGTTCTTC. Protein product: CASSFARSYNEQFF.

This clonotype was recorded a few times. The chain has TRBV25-1 and TRBJ2-1, with 13 positions matching TRBD2. This CDR3 has 16 residues. Germline CDR1 MGHDK, CDR2 SYGVNS. The ends lost 3 bases at V and 6 bases at J; junction bases unmatched: 5. CDR3 in DNA: TGTGCCAGCAGTGAGCGGACTAGCGGGAGCCTCAATGAGCAGTTCTTC. Its protein is CASSERTSGSLNEQFF.

This clonotype showed up just a few times. V gene TRBV2 combines with J gene TRBJ2-3; D gene ambiguous. Trimming pared 8 bases from V and 2 bases from J, leaving 17 bases between. The CDR3 is 15 amino acids. Germline CDR1 is SNHLY and CDR2 is FYNNEI. The CDR3 DNA reads as TGTGCCAGCGGTTTCGGGCGGCCTACCACAGATACGCAGTATTTT. It codes for CASGFGRPTTDTQYF. Full variable domain (rest looked up from reference TRBV2 and TRBJ2-3): EPEVTQTPSHQVTQMGQEVILRCVPISNHLYFYWYRQILGQKVEFLVSFYNNEISEKSEIFDDQFSVERPDGSNFTLKIRSTKLEDSAMYFCASGFGRPTTDTQYFGPGTRLTVL.

This clonotype appeared a few times. This sequence joins TRBV27 and TRBJ2-2, with no clear D. The length of the CDR3 is 14 residues. Germline V gene sequence: CDR1 MNHEY, CDR2 SMNVEV (reference sequence). Trimming removed 7 bases at V and 1 base at J, with 10 bases between. CDR3 amino acids: CASISSGNTGELFF. The CDR3 nucleotides are TGTGCCAGCATCTCCTCAGGGAACACCGGGGAGCTGTTTTTT.

This clonotype was counted at least ten times. The V gene is TRBV12-3 or TRBV12-4, the J gene TRBJ2-7; 8 nucleotides line up with TRBD2. The V and J ends lost 3 bases and 7 bases, in that order; junction bases with no gene match: 5. The CDR3 is made up of 13 amino acids. The CDR3 DNA sequence: TGTGCCAGCAGTTTTGGGACTAGGTATGAGCAGTACTTC. This encodes CASSFGTRYEQYF.